This is a list of T cell receptor beta chains from one sample in a study of blood T cell repertoires in COVID-19. TCRdb keeps only in-frame clones here, not all; method: immunoSEQ multiplex PCR. The sample contains about 98,000 clones, about nine tenths of which appear only once. The specimen was peripheral blood. All receptors come from a woman aged 45-65 years with COVID-19, enrolled during active disease. CDR3s include the opening cysteine and the closing phenylalanine or tryptophan. The order of the fields is CDR3 DNA, CDR3 protein, CDR3 length, clone size, J gene, D gene, V gene. A D gene is named only where the DNA matches it firmly. Only part of the rows carry a size: once, few, many, or a class if the clone is expanded.

cdr3_nt: TGCGCCAGCAGCTTGAGCCGGGGGGAGAATCAGCCCCAGCATTTT
cdr3_aa: CASSLSRGENQPQHF
cdr3_length: 15
clone_size: once
j_call: TRBJ1-5
d_call: .
v_call: TRBV4-1

cdr3_nt: TGCGCCAGCAGGAGGGGGCCCCTAGAACAAAGAGCTCCATCATTCTCCTACGAGCAGTACTTC
cdr3_aa: CASRRGPLEQRAPSFSYEQYF
cdr3_length: 21
clone_size: .
j_call: TRBJ2-7
d_call: TRBD1
v_call: TRBV10-1

cdr3_nt: TGTGCCAGCAGTCGGGGGACAGCCAACTATGGCTACACCTTC
cdr3_aa: CASSRGTANYGYTF
cdr3_length: 14
clone_size: few
j_call: TRBJ1-2
d_call: TRBD1
v_call: TRBV6-5

cdr3_nt: TGTGCCAGCAGTTCCACCACAGGGGGCTCTGATACGCAGTATTTT
cdr3_aa: CASSSTTGGSDTQYF
cdr3_length: 15
clone_size: .
j_call: TRBJ2-3
d_call: TRBD1
v_call: TRBV5-4

cdr3_nt: TGTGCCAGCTCATACGACTTGGGCACCGGGGAGCTGTTTTTT
cdr3_aa: CASSYDLGTGELFF
cdr3_length: 14
clone_size: .
j_call: TRBJ2-2
d_call: .
v_call: TRBV18

cdr3_nt: TGTGCCAGCAGTGAAGGACAGGGGGCAGGAAAGCGAGCTTTCTTT
cdr3_aa: CASSEGQGAGKRAFF
cdr3_length: 15
clone_size: .
j_call: TRBJ1-1
d_call: TRBD1
v_call: TRBV2

cdr3_nt: TGTGCCAGTAGTATCGGGACAGGGAGCTACGAGCAGTACTTC
cdr3_aa: CASSIGTGSYEQYF
cdr3_length: 14
clone_size: .
j_call: TRBJ2-7
d_call: TRBD1
v_call: TRBV19

cdr3_nt: TGTGCCAGCAGCTTAGGCGGGACAGGGGACAATGAGCAGTTCTTC
cdr3_aa: CASSLGGTGDNEQFF
cdr3_length: 15
clone_size: .
j_call: TRBJ2-1
d_call: TRBD1
v_call: TRBV7-6

cdr3_nt: TGTGCCAGCAGTTTACACCCGAGCGGGGGGGTTTACAATGAGCAGTTCTTC
cdr3_aa: CASSLHPSGGVYNEQFF
cdr3_length: 17
clone_size: once
j_call: TRBJ2-1
d_call: TRBD2
v_call: TRBV27

cdr3_nt: TGTGCCAGCAGTGGGGTCCGACAGGGGAGCTCCTACGAGCAGTACTTC
cdr3_aa: CASSGVRQGSSYEQYF
cdr3_length: 16
clone_size: .
j_call: TRBJ2-7
d_call: TRBD1
v_call: TRBV6-1

cdr3_nt: TGTGCCAGCAGGGATTCCGTTATTCGGACAGGGGGCATTGGGGCCAACGTCCTGACTTTC
cdr3_aa: CASRDSVIRTGGIGANVLTF
cdr3_length: 20
clone_size: .
j_call: TRBJ2-6
d_call: TRBD1
v_call: TRBV7-3

cdr3_nt: TGCGCCAGCAGCTGGGGCATGGGGTACGCCGGGGAGCTGTTTTTT
cdr3_aa: CASSWGMGYAGELFF
cdr3_length: 15
clone_size: .
j_call: TRBJ2-2
d_call: .
v_call: TRBV5-1

cdr3_nt: TGTGCGTCGGGGGACAGTAGCACAGATACGCAGTATTTT
cdr3_aa: CASGDSSTDTQYF
cdr3_length: 13
clone_size: .
j_call: TRBJ2-3
d_call: .
v_call: TRBV30

cdr3_nt: TGTGCCAGTAGTCCTCAGACAGGGGGCGTTTACGAGCAGTACTTC
cdr3_aa: CASSPQTGGVYEQYF
cdr3_length: 15
clone_size: .
j_call: TRBJ2-7
d_call: TRBD1
v_call: TRBV19

cdr3_nt: TGTGCCAGCAGCCAAGAAGGAAAAACGGGGGACGAGCAGTACTTC
cdr3_aa: CASSQEGKTGDEQYF
cdr3_length: 15
clone_size: .
j_call: TRBJ2-7
d_call: .
v_call: TRBV3-1/TRBV3-2

cdr3_nt: TGTGCCAGTAGAGGCGGCGGGGGAAACACCGGGGAGCTGTTTTTT
cdr3_aa: CASRGGGGNTGELFF
cdr3_length: 15
clone_size: .
j_call: TRBJ2-2
d_call: TRBD2
v_call: TRBV19

cdr3_nt: TGTGCCAGCTCACCAGGGACAGGGGGCGCGTACACCATATATTTT
cdr3_aa: CASSPGTGGAYTIYF
cdr3_length: 15
clone_size: .
j_call: TRBJ1-3
d_call: TRBD1
v_call: TRBV18

cdr3_nt: TGTGCCAGCAGCTTAGATGGCCGACAGTCGAGCAATCAGCCCCAGCATTTT
cdr3_aa: CASSLDGRQSSNQPQHF
cdr3_length: 17
clone_size: .
j_call: TRBJ1-5
d_call: .
v_call: TRBV7-8

cdr3_nt: TGTGCCAGCAGTTTTGGAGTTTCGGGCGAGCAGTACTTC
cdr3_aa: CASSFGVSGEQYF
cdr3_length: 13
clone_size: .
j_call: TRBJ2-7
d_call: .
v_call: TRBV27

cdr3_nt: TGTGCCTGGGACACAGCTAACTATGGCTACACCTTC
cdr3_aa: CAWDTANYGYTF
cdr3_length: 12
clone_size: .
j_call: TRBJ1-2
d_call: .
v_call: TRBV30

cdr3_nt: TGCGCCAGCAGCCTCGCCAAAGGGGGCACTGAAGCTTTCTTT
cdr3_aa: CASSLAKGGTEAFF
cdr3_length: 14
clone_size: .
j_call: TRBJ1-1
d_call: .
v_call: TRBV4-3

cdr3_nt: TGTGCCAGTAGCCCGGACTTGGGTCGGGAGACCCAGTACTTC
cdr3_aa: CASSPDLGRETQYF
cdr3_length: 14
clone_size: .
j_call: TRBJ2-5
d_call: .
v_call: TRBV19

cdr3_nt: TGTGCCAGCGGGGGAGGGCAATTGTATTTT
cdr3_aa: CASGGGQLYF
cdr3_length: 10
clone_size: .
j_call: TRBJ1-5
d_call: .
v_call: TRBV12-1

cdr3_nt: TGTGCCAGCAGGGGACAGGGCGGAAATTCACCCCTCCACTTT
cdr3_aa: CASRGQGGNSPLHF
cdr3_length: 14
clone_size: .
j_call: TRBJ1-6
d_call: TRBD1
v_call: TRBV6-5

cdr3_nt: TGTGCCAGCAGCTCGGGGGACAGAGGCTACGAGCAGTACTTC
cdr3_aa: CASSSGDRGYEQYF
cdr3_length: 14
clone_size: .
j_call: TRBJ2-7
d_call: .
v_call: TRBV6-2/TRBV6-3

cdr3_nt: TGTGCCAGCAGTGAAGCGCTTCTAGCGGGGGGTTCCACAGATACGCAGTATTTT
cdr3_aa: CASSEALLAGGSTDTQYF
cdr3_length: 18
clone_size: .
j_call: TRBJ2-3
d_call: TRBD2
v_call: TRBV6-1

cdr3_nt: TGTGCCATCAGTGAGTCGAGAGCCCGAGAGCAGTACTTC
cdr3_aa: CAISESRAREQYF
cdr3_length: 13
clone_size: .
j_call: TRBJ2-7
d_call: .
v_call: TRBV10-3

cdr3_nt: TGTGCCAGCAGAACGACAGGCATAAAGGGCTACACCTTC
cdr3_aa: CASRTTGIKGYTF
cdr3_length: 13
clone_size: .
j_call: TRBJ1-2
d_call: .
v_call: TRBV28

cdr3_nt: TGTGCCAGCAGTCCCTATAGCGGGGGCGACACCGGGGAGCTGTTTTTT
cdr3_aa: CASSPYSGGDTGELFF
cdr3_length: 16
clone_size: few
j_call: TRBJ2-2
d_call: TRBD2
v_call: TRBV27

cdr3_nt: TGTGCCAGCCAAGGGACAGTCTCTGGAAACACCATATATTTT
cdr3_aa: CASQGTVSGNTIYF
cdr3_length: 14
clone_size: .
j_call: TRBJ1-3
d_call: TRBD1
v_call: TRBV6-5

cdr3_nt: TGCGCCAGCAGCTTCGGCAGCGGGGGGGGCACAGATACGCAGTATTTT
cdr3_aa: CASSFGSGGGTDTQYF
cdr3_length: 16
clone_size: few
j_call: TRBJ2-3
d_call: TRBD2
v_call: TRBV5-1

cdr3_nt: TGTGCCAGCAGCCTTGAAAGAGCTAACTATGGCTACACCTTC
cdr3_aa: CASSLERANYGYTF
cdr3_length: 14
clone_size: .
j_call: TRBJ1-2
d_call: .
v_call: TRBV5-4

cdr3_nt: TGCGCCAGCAGCTTGGAAGGGGATCAAACAGATACGCAGTATTTT
cdr3_aa: CASSLEGDQTDTQYF
cdr3_length: 15
clone_size: few
j_call: TRBJ2-3
d_call: .
v_call: TRBV5-1

cdr3_nt: TGTGCCAGCAGTTCGGCTCAGGGAGGTGTCCAGCCCCAGCATTTT
cdr3_aa: CASSSAQGGVQPQHF
cdr3_length: 15
clone_size: .
j_call: TRBJ1-5
d_call: .
v_call: TRBV28

cdr3_nt: TGCGCCAGCGCCCTTAAAGCGTCAGATACGCAGTATTTT
cdr3_aa: CASALKASDTQYF
cdr3_length: 13
clone_size: .
j_call: TRBJ2-3
d_call: .
v_call: TRBV4-3

cdr3_nt: TGCGCCAGCAGTTTACAGGGATCCTCTGGGGCCAACGTCCTGACTTTC
cdr3_aa: CASSLQGSSGANVLTF
cdr3_length: 16
clone_size: .
j_call: TRBJ2-6
d_call: .
v_call: TRBV5-1

cdr3_nt: TGTGCCAGCAACCTAGCAGGGGTTTTCGACAATGAGCAGTTCTTC
cdr3_aa: CASNLAGVFDNEQFF
cdr3_length: 15
clone_size: .
j_call: TRBJ2-1
d_call: .
v_call: TRBV11-3

cdr3_nt: TGTGCCAGCAGTTACTCGGGACAGGAGAACTATGGCTACACCTTC
cdr3_aa: CASSYSGQENYGYTF
cdr3_length: 15
clone_size: .
j_call: TRBJ1-2
d_call: TRBD1
v_call: TRBV6-5

cdr3_nt: TGTGCCAGCAGCCAAGTGGGCAGGGGGCCTATCTATGGCTACACCTTC
cdr3_aa: CASSQVGRGPIYGYTF
cdr3_length: 16
clone_size: .
j_call: TRBJ1-2
d_call: TRBD1
v_call: TRBV14

cdr3_nt: TGCGCCAGCAGTGATTGGAGACAGGAGACCGGGGAGCTGTTTTTT
cdr3_aa: CASSDWRQETGELFF
cdr3_length: 15
clone_size: .
j_call: TRBJ2-2
d_call: .
v_call: TRBV10-2

cdr3_nt: TGTGCCAGCAGCGGACAGGGGGGGAACACTGAAGCTTTCTTT
cdr3_aa: CASSGQGGNTEAFF
cdr3_length: 14
clone_size: .
j_call: TRBJ1-1
d_call: TRBD1
v_call: TRBV7-2

cdr3_nt: TGTGCCAGCAGTTACCAGGGGGCAGGTAGCACTGAAGCTTTCTTT
cdr3_aa: CASSYQGAGSTEAFF
cdr3_length: 15
clone_size: once
j_call: TRBJ1-1
d_call: TRBD1
v_call: TRBV6-2/TRBV6-3

cdr3_nt: TGTGCCAGCTCACCAAATGAGTCAGGAGGCCTGAACACTGAAGCTTTCTTT
cdr3_aa: CASSPNESGGLNTEAFF
cdr3_length: 17
clone_size: .
j_call: TRBJ1-1
d_call: .
v_call: TRBV18

cdr3_nt: TGTGCCAGCAGCCAAGATAGCGGGGGGCTCGGCAATGAGCAGTTCTTC
cdr3_aa: CASSQDSGGLGNEQFF
cdr3_length: 16
clone_size: .
j_call: TRBJ2-1
d_call: TRBD2
v_call: TRBV3-1/TRBV3-2

cdr3_nt: TGTGCCTGCATGCCGGGGGCCGGGGAGCTGTTTTTT
cdr3_aa: CACMPGAGELFF
cdr3_length: 12
clone_size: .
j_call: TRBJ2-2
d_call: .
v_call: TRBV30